The rows below give T cell receptor beta chains drawn from one sample of a study of OX40 agonist ivuxolimab in advanced cancers. Sequenced by immunoSEQ multiplex PCR; TCRdb stores in-frame clones only, minus some. The data hold more than 50,000 clones, with around 87% observed a single time. Sequencing used CD4+ or CD8+ T cells sorted from blood, obtained in a trial of the OX40 agonist ivuxolimab. These receptors were collected from an adult with an advanced solid tumor such as melanoma, head and neck, liver or kidney cancer. Both conserved end residues are part of each CDR3. The D gene is left open where the match is weak. Clone size is given for some rows only: seen once, a few or many times, or a class if the clone is expanded.

clone size: .; D gene: .; CDR3 length: 12; J gene: TRBJ2-5; V gene: TRBV5-6; CDR3 DNA: TGTGCCAGCAGTCAGGACCGTCAGACCCAGTACTTC; CDR3 protein: CASSQDRQTQYF
clone size: once; D gene: TRBD2; CDR3 length: 14; J gene: TRBJ2-3; V gene: TRBV19; CDR3 DNA: TGTGCCAGTAATCCTAGCGGGGGCACAGATACGCAGTATTTT; CDR3 protein: CASNPSGGTDTQYF
clone size: .; D gene: TRBD1; CDR3 length: 14; J gene: TRBJ2-2; V gene: TRBV6-9; CDR3 DNA: TGTGCCAGCAGTCGACAGGGCTACACCGGGGAGCTGTTTTTT; CDR3 protein: CASSRQGYTGELFF
clone size: .; D gene: .; CDR3 length: 14; J gene: TRBJ1-1; V gene: TRBV27; CDR3 DNA: TGTGCCAGCAGTCTCCTACAGATGAACACTGAAGCTTTCTTT; CDR3 protein: CASSLLQMNTEAFF
clone size: .; D gene: TRBD1; CDR3 length: 16; J gene: TRBJ2-1; V gene: TRBV5-5; CDR3 DNA: TGTGCCAGCAGCAGTATACCGGGACAGATTTACAATGAGCAGTTCTTC; CDR3 protein: CASSSIPGQIYNEQFF
clone size: few; D gene: TRBD1; CDR3 length: 15; J gene: TRBJ2-4; V gene: TRBV27; CDR3 DNA: TGTGCCAGCAGTACCCGACAGGGGGGGAGAAACATTCAGTACTTC; CDR3 protein: CASSTRQGGRNIQYF
clone size: .; D gene: TRBD2; CDR3 length: 18; J gene: TRBJ2-1; V gene: TRBV7-7; CDR3 DNA: TGTGCCAGCAGCCAAGGACTAGCGGGGCTGAGCTCCTACAATGAGCAGTTCTTC; CDR3 protein: CASSQGLAGLSSYNEQFF
clone size: .; D gene: TRBD1; CDR3 length: 13; J gene: TRBJ1-4; V gene: TRBV30; CDR3 DNA: TGTGCCTGGAGCCGGGACAGTGGGGAAAAACTGTTTTTT; CDR3 protein: CAWSRDSGEKLFF
clone size: .; D gene: .; CDR3 length: 17; J gene: TRBJ2-5; V gene: TRBV5-4; CDR3 DNA: TGTGCCAGCAGCTTGAGTGAGCGCCGGATGACACAAGAGACCCAGTACTTC; CDR3 protein: CASSLSERRMTQETQYF
clone size: .; D gene: TRBD2; CDR3 length: 16; J gene: TRBJ2-1; V gene: TRBV5-1; CDR3 DNA: TGCGCCAGCAGGCGGACTAGCGGGCCCTCCTACAATGAGCAGTTCTTC; CDR3 protein: CASRRTSGPSYNEQFF
clone size: .; D gene: .; CDR3 length: 15; J gene: TRBJ2-6; V gene: TRBV5-1; CDR3 DNA: TGCGCCAGCAGCTTGGAATCTGCTGGGGCCAACGTCCTGACTTTC; CDR3 protein: CASSLESAGANVLTF
clone size: .; D gene: TRBD1; CDR3 length: 14; J gene: TRBJ1-5; V gene: TRBV2; CDR3 DNA: TGTGCCAGCAGTGGACAGGGGGCAAGGCAGCCCCAGCATTTT; CDR3 protein: CASSGQGARQPQHF
clone size: .; D gene: TRBD1; CDR3 length: 13; J gene: TRBJ2-7; V gene: TRBV6-5; CDR3 DNA: TGTGCCAGCAGTGACGCGACAGGGCTCGAGCAGTACTTC; CDR3 protein: CASSDATGLEQYF
clone size: .; D gene: .; CDR3 length: 15; J gene: TRBJ2-7; V gene: TRBV9; CDR3 DNA: TGTGCCAGCAGCGTGGACTTGGGGGGCCCCTACGAGCAGTACTTC; CDR3 protein: CASSVDLGGPYEQYF
clone size: .; D gene: .; CDR3 length: 13; J gene: TRBJ2-5; V gene: TRBV28; CDR3 DNA: TGTGCCAGCAGTTTAACAGCCCAAGAGACCCAGTACTTC; CDR3 protein: CASSLTAQETQYF
clone size: .; D gene: .; CDR3 length: 14; J gene: TRBJ2-4; V gene: TRBV6-4; CDR3 DNA: TGTGCCAGCAGTGACGGGCCGGGAAGCGACATTCAGTACTTC; CDR3 protein: CASSDGPGSDIQYF
clone size: .; D gene: .; CDR3 length: 13; J gene: TRBJ2-6; V gene: TRBV19; CDR3 DNA: TGTGCCAGTAAACGGGCTGGGGCCAACGTCCTGACTTTC; CDR3 protein: CASKRAGANVLTF
clone size: .; D gene: TRBD2; CDR3 length: 15; J gene: TRBJ2-3; V gene: TRBV7-3; CDR3 DNA: TGTGCCAGCAGCCTAGCGGGAGGGCCCACAGATACGCAGTATTTT; CDR3 protein: CASSLAGGPTDTQYF
clone size: .; D gene: .; CDR3 length: 13; J gene: TRBJ2-3; V gene: TRBV6-5; CDR3 DNA: TGTGCCAGCTCCCAGGCGGGGGCGGATACGCAGTATTTT; CDR3 protein: CASSQAGADTQYF
clone size: .; D gene: TRBD1; CDR3 length: 15; J gene: TRBJ1-2; V gene: TRBV7-2; CDR3 DNA: TGTGCCAGCAGTACCGATGGGACAGGACCCTATGGCTACACCTTC; CDR3 protein: CASSTDGTGPYGYTF
clone size: .; D gene: .; CDR3 length: 16; J gene: TRBJ1-5; V gene: TRBV19; CDR3 DNA: TGTGCCAGTAGTACTTGGACGGCCCGGGGCAATCAGCCCCAGCATTTT; CDR3 protein: CASSTWTARGNQPQHF
clone size: .; D gene: .; CDR3 length: 12; J gene: TRBJ1-5; V gene: TRBV6-1; CDR3 DNA: TGTGCCAGCAGTCTAACAGGGTGGCCCCAGCATTTT; CDR3 protein: CASSLTGWPQHF
clone size: .; D gene: TRBD2; CDR3 length: 14; J gene: TRBJ2-1; V gene: TRBV9; CDR3 DNA: TGTGCCAGCAGCCCGGTGCGGGAGGGGAGCGAGCAGTTCTTC; CDR3 protein: CASSPVREGSEQFF
clone size: .; D gene: .; CDR3 length: 15; J gene: TRBJ2-2; V gene: TRBV19; CDR3 DNA: TGTGCCAGTAGTGGGGTGGCAGGGGAACCCGGGGAGCTGTTTTTT; CDR3 protein: CASSGVAGEPGELFF
clone size: .; D gene: .; CDR3 length: 14; J gene: TRBJ1-5; V gene: TRBV10-2; CDR3 DNA: TGCGCCAGCAGTGAGTCGGGCAGAAATCAGCCCCAGCATTTT; CDR3 protein: CASSESGRNQPQHF
clone size: .; D gene: TRBD2; CDR3 length: 16; J gene: TRBJ2-3; V gene: TRBV11-1; CDR3 DNA: TGTGCCAGCAGCTTGGCTAGCGGGGGCAACACAGATACGCAGTATTTT; CDR3 protein: CASSLASGGNTDTQYF
clone size: .; D gene: TRBD1; CDR3 length: 14; J gene: TRBJ2-7; V gene: TRBV29-1; CDR3 DNA: TGCAGCGTTGAGGGGACAGGGGGACTCTACGAGCAGTACTTC; CDR3 protein: CSVEGTGGLYEQYF
clone size: .; D gene: TRBD2; CDR3 length: 17; J gene: TRBJ2-7; V gene: TRBV5-1; CDR3 DNA: TGCGCCAGCAGCTTGGGGGGACTAGCGGAAGCTACGTGCGAGCAGTACTTC; CDR3 protein: CASSLGGLAEATCEQYF
clone size: .; D gene: .; CDR3 length: 16; J gene: TRBJ1-3; V gene: TRBV7-2; CDR3 DNA: TGTGCCAGCAGCATGGCCGGTGCTAGCTCTGGAAACACCATATATTTT; CDR3 protein: CASSMAGASSGNTIYF
clone size: .; D gene: TRBD2; CDR3 length: 16; J gene: TRBJ2-7; V gene: TRBV7-8; CDR3 DNA: TGTGCCAGCAGCCCGACCCCGGGACTAGCGTTCTACGAGCAGTACTTC; CDR3 protein: CASSPTPGLAFYEQYF
clone size: .; D gene: .; CDR3 length: 13; J gene: TRBJ2-2; V gene: TRBV18; CDR3 DNA: TGTGCCAGCTCACCACCGGGAACCGGGGAGCTGTTTTTT; CDR3 protein: CASSPPGTGELFF
clone size: .; D gene: TRBD1; CDR3 length: 15; J gene: TRBJ2-1; V gene: TRBV6-5; CDR3 DNA: TGTGCCAGCAGCCCCAGGAGGACAGGGGGAAATGAGCAGTTCTTC; CDR3 protein: CASSPRRTGGNEQFF
clone size: .; D gene: .; CDR3 length: 14; J gene: TRBJ1-4; V gene: TRBV28; CDR3 DNA: TGTGCCAGCAGCGTCGGACAGTTCCGTGAAAAACTGTTTTTT; CDR3 protein: CASSVGQFREKLFF
clone size: .; D gene: TRBD2; CDR3 length: 17; J gene: TRBJ2-6; V gene: TRBV5-8; CDR3 DNA: TGTGCCAGCAGCGCCACCTGGGGGGGCTCTGGGGCCAACGTCCTGACTTTC; CDR3 protein: CASSATWGGSGANVLTF
clone size: .; D gene: .; CDR3 length: 15; J gene: TRBJ2-7; V gene: TRBV7-8; CDR3 DNA: TGTGCCAGCAGCTTACGGCGGGTAAGCTCCTACGAGCAGTACTTC; CDR3 protein: CASSLRRVSSYEQYF
clone size: .; D gene: TRBD1; CDR3 length: 14; J gene: TRBJ1-6; V gene: TRBV9; CDR3 DNA: TGTGCCAGCAGCGTACCAGGGGGCAATTCACCCCTCCACTTT; CDR3 protein: CASSVPGGNSPLHF
clone size: .; D gene: .; CDR3 length: 15; J gene: TRBJ2-3; V gene: TRBV9; CDR3 DNA: TGTGCCAGCAGCGCCCTGGGGACTAGCACAGATACGCAGTATTTT; CDR3 protein: CASSALGTSTDTQYF
clone size: .; D gene: TRBD1; CDR3 length: 15; J gene: TRBJ1-1; V gene: TRBV5-1; CDR3 DNA: TGCGCCAGCAGGCACCCGGACAGGACCAACACTGAAGCTTTCTTT; CDR3 protein: CASRHPDRTNTEAFF
clone size: .; D gene: .; CDR3 length: 15; J gene: TRBJ1-4; V gene: TRBV7-9; CDR3 DNA: TGTGCCAGCAGCTTAGCGGGACGGCTTAATGAAAAACTGTTTTTT; CDR3 protein: CASSLAGRLNEKLFF
clone size: .; D gene: .; CDR3 length: 12; J gene: TRBJ1-2; V gene: TRBV5-1; CDR3 DNA: TGCGCCAGCAGGGGAGCCAACTATGGCTACACCTTC; CDR3 protein: CASRGANYGYTF
clone size: .; D gene: TRBD2; CDR3 length: 15; J gene: TRBJ2-1; V gene: TRBV5-1; CDR3 DNA: TGCGCCAGCAGCCCACTAGCGGGAGGGCCAAATGAGCAGTTCTTC; CDR3 protein: CASSPLAGGPNEQFF
clone size: .; D gene: TRBD2; CDR3 length: 16; J gene: TRBJ2-7; V gene: TRBV10-2; CDR3 DNA: TGCGCCAGCACTCCCGGCGGCGGGAGAGGCTCCTACGAGCAGTACTTC; CDR3 protein: CASTPGGGRGSYEQYF
clone size: .; D gene: .; CDR3 length: 15; J gene: TRBJ2-2; V gene: TRBV5-6; CDR3 DNA: TGTGCCAGCAGCTTGGGGGGGACGAACACCGGGGAGCTGTTTTTT; CDR3 protein: CASSLGGTNTGELFF
clone size: .; D gene: .; CDR3 length: 14; J gene: TRBJ2-3; V gene: TRBV6-1; CDR3 DNA: TGTGCCAGCAGTCTTGACAGCCGCACAGATACGCAGTATTTT; CDR3 protein: CASSLDSRTDTQYF
clone size: .; D gene: TRBD2; CDR3 length: 18; J gene: TRBJ2-1; V gene: TRBV6-1; CDR3 DNA: TGTGCCAGCAGTCAAGGGCTAGCGGGGAGTTTCTCCTACAATGAGCAGTTCTTC; CDR3 protein: CASSQGLAGSFSYNEQFF
clone size: .; D gene: .; CDR3 length: 15; J gene: TRBJ1-2; V gene: TRBV13; CDR3 DNA: TGTGCCAGCACAAGCCGGGCGTTAGCCTACTATGGCTACACCTTC; CDR3 protein: CASTSRALAYYGYTF
clone size: .; D gene: TRBD2; CDR3 length: 15; J gene: TRBJ2-2; V gene: TRBV28; CDR3 DNA: TGTGCCAGCAGCCCCGGGGGGTCTAACACCGGGGAGCTGTTTTTT; CDR3 protein: CASSPGGSNTGELFF
clone size: few; D gene: .; CDR3 length: 17; J gene: TRBJ1-1; V gene: TRBV7-3; CDR3 DNA: TGTGCCAGCAGCTTGCTCCCTGGAGGGAGCATGAACACTGAAGCTTTCTTT; CDR3 protein: CASSLLPGGSMNTEAFF
clone size: .; D gene: .; CDR3 length: 16; J gene: TRBJ2-1; V gene: TRBV5-1; CDR3 DNA: TGCGCCAGCAGCTTGGCCCCCGGGACTTCCTACAATGAGCAGTTCTTC; CDR3 protein: CASSLAPGTSYNEQFF
clone size: .; D gene: .; CDR3 length: 13; J gene: TRBJ1-1; V gene: TRBV14; CDR3 DNA: TGTGCCAGCAGCCAAAAAGGGAACACTGAAGCTTTCTTT; CDR3 protein: CASSQKGNTEAFF
clone size: .; D gene: TRBD2; CDR3 length: 16; J gene: TRBJ2-4; V gene: TRBV15; CDR3 DNA: TGTGCCACCAGCAGAGGGACAGCGGGGGACAAAAACATTCAGTACTTC; CDR3 protein: CATSRGTAGDKNIQYF
clone size: .; D gene: .; CDR3 length: 14; J gene: TRBJ1-5; V gene: TRBV5-4; CDR3 DNA: TGTGCCAGCAGCCAAGACTGGGGAAGTCAGCCCCAGCATTTT; CDR3 protein: CASSQDWGSQPQHF
clone size: .; D gene: TRBD2; CDR3 length: 15; J gene: TRBJ2-3; V gene: TRBV27; CDR3 DNA: TGTGCCAGCAGTAAACTAGCGGGTGGTCCAGATACGCAGTATTTT; CDR3 protein: CASSKLAGGPDTQYF
clone size: .; D gene: .; CDR3 length: 12; J gene: TRBJ2-7; V gene: TRBV18; CDR3 DNA: TGTGCCAGCTCACCTACTGGTTACGAGCAGTACTTC; CDR3 protein: CASSPTGYEQYF
clone size: .; D gene: .; CDR3 length: 15; J gene: TRBJ2-1; V gene: TRBV5-1; CDR3 DNA: TGCGCCAGCAGCTTCGGATCAAATACCTACAATGAGCAGTTCTTC; CDR3 protein: CASSFGSNTYNEQFF